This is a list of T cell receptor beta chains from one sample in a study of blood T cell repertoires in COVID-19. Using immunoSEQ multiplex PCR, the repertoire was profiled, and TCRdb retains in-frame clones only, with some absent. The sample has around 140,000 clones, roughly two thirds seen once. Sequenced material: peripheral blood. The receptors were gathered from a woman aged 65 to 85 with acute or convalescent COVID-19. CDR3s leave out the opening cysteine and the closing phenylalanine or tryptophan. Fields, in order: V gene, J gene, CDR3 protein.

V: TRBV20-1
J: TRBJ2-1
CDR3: SASNREQF

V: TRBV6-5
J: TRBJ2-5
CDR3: ASRGLAGGQETQY

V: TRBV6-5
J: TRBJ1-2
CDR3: ASIPTGVGGYT

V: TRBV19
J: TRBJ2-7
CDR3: ASSILASGGPSSYEQY

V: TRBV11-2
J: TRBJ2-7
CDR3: ASSSRTGGPYEQY

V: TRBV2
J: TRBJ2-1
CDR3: ASSDPPNEQF

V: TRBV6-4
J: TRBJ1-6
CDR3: ASSAAGLNSPLH

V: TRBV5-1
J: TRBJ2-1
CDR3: ASSLGSGSSYNEQF

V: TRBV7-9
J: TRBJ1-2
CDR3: ASSLDWGLDGYT

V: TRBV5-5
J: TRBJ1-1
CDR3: ASSHLQGMNTEAF

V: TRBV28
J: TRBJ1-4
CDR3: ASSPLTGENEKLF

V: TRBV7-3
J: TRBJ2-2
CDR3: ASSLTGSLTGELF

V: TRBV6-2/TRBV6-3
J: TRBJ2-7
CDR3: ASSHGFRGYEQY

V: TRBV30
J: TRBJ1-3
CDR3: AWAYAGNTIY

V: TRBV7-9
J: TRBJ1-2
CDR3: ASSLSAGIYT

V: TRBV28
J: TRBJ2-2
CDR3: ASSQIGHVTGELF

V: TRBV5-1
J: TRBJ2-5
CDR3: ASSLAPSPQETQY

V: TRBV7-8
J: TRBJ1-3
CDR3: ASSLGDSRNTIY

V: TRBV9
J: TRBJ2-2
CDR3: ASSATGNTGELF

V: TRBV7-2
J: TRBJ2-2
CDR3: ASSQAGTFNTGELF

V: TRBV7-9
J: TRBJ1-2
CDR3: ASSLGQGSGYT

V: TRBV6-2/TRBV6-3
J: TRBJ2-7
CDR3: ASSAPGISYEQY

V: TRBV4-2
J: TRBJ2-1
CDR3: ASSQDLRSPSRNEQF

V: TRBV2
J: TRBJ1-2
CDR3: ASSENAGGSGYT

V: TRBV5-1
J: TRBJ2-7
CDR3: ASRLGGRGLPYEQY

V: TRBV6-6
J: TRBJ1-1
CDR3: ASSYSPGNTEAF

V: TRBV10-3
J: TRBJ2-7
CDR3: AISESSDRVVGQY

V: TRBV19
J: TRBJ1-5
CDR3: ASSIPGISNQPQH

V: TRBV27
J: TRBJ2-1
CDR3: ASSFSGTSYNEQF

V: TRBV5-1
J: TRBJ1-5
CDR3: ASSLGAGVQPQH

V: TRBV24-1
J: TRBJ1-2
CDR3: ATSDPVAGARGYT

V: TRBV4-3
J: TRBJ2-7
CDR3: ASSQDLGVQGFPTYEQY

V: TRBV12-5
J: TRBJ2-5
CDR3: ASARDSPQETQY

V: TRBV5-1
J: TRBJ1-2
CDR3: ASSLEGQRGYT

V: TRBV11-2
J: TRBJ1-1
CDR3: ASSLVLGAEAF

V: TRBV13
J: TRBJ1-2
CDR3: ASSLITGLVDGYT

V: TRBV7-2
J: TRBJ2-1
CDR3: ASSPRLAGGSYNEQF

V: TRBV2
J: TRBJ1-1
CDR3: ASSAFGGRATEAF

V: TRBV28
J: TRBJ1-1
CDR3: ASSFIPGGNTEAF

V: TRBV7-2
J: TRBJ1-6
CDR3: ASSLAAGWDSISYNSPLH

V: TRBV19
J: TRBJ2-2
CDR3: ASSRQGANTGELF

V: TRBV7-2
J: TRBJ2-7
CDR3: ASSPPTGGLYEQY

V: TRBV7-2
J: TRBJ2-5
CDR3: ASSLGGGARETQY

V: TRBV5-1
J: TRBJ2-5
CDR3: ASSLRTSGGSKETQY

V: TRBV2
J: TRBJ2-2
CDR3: ASRQDRANTGELF

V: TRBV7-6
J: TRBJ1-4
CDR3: ASRSGTDSLTNEKLF

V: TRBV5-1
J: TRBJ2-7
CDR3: ASSLENWTGEEQY

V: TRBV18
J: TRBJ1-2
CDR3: ASSPTGTNYGYT

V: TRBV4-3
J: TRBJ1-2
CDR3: ASSQALPGVYGYT

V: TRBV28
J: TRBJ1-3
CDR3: ASRGGPSSGNTIY

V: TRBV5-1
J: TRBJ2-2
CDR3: ATRRGLNTGELF

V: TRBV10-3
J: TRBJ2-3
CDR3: AISEDGTSSYTDTQY

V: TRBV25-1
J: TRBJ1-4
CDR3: ASSEATGRNEKLF

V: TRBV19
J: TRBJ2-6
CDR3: ASSRGQGTWGANVLT

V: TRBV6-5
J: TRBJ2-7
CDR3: ASRMTGSSYEQY